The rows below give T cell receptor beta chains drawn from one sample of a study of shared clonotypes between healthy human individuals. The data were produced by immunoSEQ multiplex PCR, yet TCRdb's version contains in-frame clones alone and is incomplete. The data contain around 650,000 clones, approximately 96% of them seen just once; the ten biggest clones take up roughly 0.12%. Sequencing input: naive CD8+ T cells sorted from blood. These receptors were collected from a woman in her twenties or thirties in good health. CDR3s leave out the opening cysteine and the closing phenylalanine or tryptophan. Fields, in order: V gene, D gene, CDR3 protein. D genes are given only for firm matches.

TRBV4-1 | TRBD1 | ASSQGFWRRGRTHEAF
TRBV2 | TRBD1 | ASNRDRGSGATDTQY
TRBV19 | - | ASSIDLETYSYEQY
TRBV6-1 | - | ASTDSSSSYEQY
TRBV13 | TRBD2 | ASRSRLAGDRETQY
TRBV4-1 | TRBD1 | ASSQGRQGSEQY
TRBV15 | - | ATSRSDRNTEAF
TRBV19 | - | ASAQDQADTQY
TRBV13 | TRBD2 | ASSLAGLAGHYEQY
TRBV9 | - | ASSPRLYNEQF
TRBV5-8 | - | ASSLVYEQY
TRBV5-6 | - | ASSLVGDSYEQY
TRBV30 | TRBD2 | AWSTGLAGTFEQY
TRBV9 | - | ASSAGGSYEQY
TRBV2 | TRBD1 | ASRQGYNEQF
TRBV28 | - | ASSPFRGEAF
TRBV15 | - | ATSKESRTVNTEAF
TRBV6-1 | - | ASSEAYYNEQF
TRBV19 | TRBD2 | ASSIWSGRVDTQY
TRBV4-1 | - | ASSQEVFREEGATNEKLF
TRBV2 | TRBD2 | ASTQWEGYEQY
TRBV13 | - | ASSLESYNEQF